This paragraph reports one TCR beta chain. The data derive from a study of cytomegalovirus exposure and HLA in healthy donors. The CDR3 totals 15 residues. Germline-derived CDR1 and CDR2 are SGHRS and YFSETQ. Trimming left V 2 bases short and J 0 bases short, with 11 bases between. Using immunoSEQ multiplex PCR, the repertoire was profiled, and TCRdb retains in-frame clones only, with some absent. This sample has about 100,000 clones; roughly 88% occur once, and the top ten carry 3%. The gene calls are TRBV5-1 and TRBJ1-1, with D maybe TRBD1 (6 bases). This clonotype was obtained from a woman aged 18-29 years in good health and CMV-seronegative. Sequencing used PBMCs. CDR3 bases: TGCGCCAGCAGCTTCGGACAGAATGTGAACACTGAAGCTTTCTTT. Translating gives CASSFGQNVNTEAFF.